These 26 T cell receptor beta chains came from one sample sequenced in a study of shared clonotypes between healthy human individuals. TCRdb's table, derived via immunoSEQ multiplex PCR, lists solely in-frame clones and lacks some. Of more than 500,000 clones in the sample, around 95% were seen once. The sequenced sample consisted of naive CD4+ T cells sorted from blood. Subset specified: CD45RA+ positively selected. Receptors were obtained from a woman in her thirties in good health.

The chain uses TRBV5-1 and TRBJ2-5; tentatively, D is TRBD1 or TRBD2 (5 bases each). The CDR3 loop spans 14 amino acids. Germline loops: CDR1 SGHRS, CDR2 YFSETQ. Between the trimmed V and J ends, which lost 0 bases and 4 bases, there was a span of 10 bases. DNA for the CDR3: TGCGCCAGCAGCTTGGCCGGGGCCGGAGAGACCCAGTACTTC. This encodes CASSLAGAGETQYF.

This clone was observed a single time. V gene TRBV5-6 combines with J gene TRBJ1-2; D unresolved. CDR1 and CDR2 from the germline V gene are SGHDT and YYEEEE. The CDR3 loop spans 15 amino acids. Trimming removed 4 bases at V and 3 bases at J, with 16 bases between. CDR3 sequence: CASSGLGRPDYGYTF. The CDR3 nucleotides read TGTGCCAGCAGCGGCCTCGGCCGGCCTGACTATGGCTACACCTTC.

This sequence joins TRBV7-9 and TRBJ2-1, with 7 bases matching TRBD2. The CDR3 covers 14 residues. V lost 3 bases and J lost 5; bases outside the gene matches: 4. Germline CDR1 SEHNR, CDR2 FQNEAQ (reference sequence). CDR3 sequence: CASSFMGLHNEQFF. For the CDR3, the DNA is TGTGCCAGCAGCTTTATGGGACTACACAATGAGCAGTTCTTC.

The chain joins TRBV19 to TRBJ1-6, with no clear D. The ends were cut back, 2 bases at V and 7 bases at J, with 6 bases in the middle. CDR1 LNHDA and CDR2 SQIVND come from the germline V gene (reference sequence). The CDR3 runs 13 residues. The CDR3 bases are TGTGCCAGTAGTATAAAAGCCAATTCACCCCTCCACTTT. Translating gives CASSIKANSPLHF. The full variable domain, with the rest looked up from reference TRBV19 and TRBJ1-6, is DGGITQSPKYLFRKEGQNVTLSCEQNLNHDAMYWYRQDPGQGLRLIYYSQIVNDFQKGDIAEGYSVSREKKESFPLTVTSAQKNPTAFYLCASSIKANSPLHFGNGTRLTVT.

This chain connects TRBV19 to TRBJ2-1; a weak D match, TRBD2 (6 bases). The CDR3 loop spans 15 amino acids. Germline lookup yields CDR1 LNHDA and CDR2 SQIVND (reference sequence). V was pared by 6 bases and J by 4 bases, with 16 bases between. The DNA for the CDR3 is TGTGCCAGTAGCTTGGCCCCTAGCGTGTACAATGAGCAGTTCTTC. Its protein is CASSLAPSVYNEQFF. Combining the CDR3 with reference TRBV19 and TRBJ2-1 gives the whole variable domain DGGITQSPKYLFRKEGQNVTLSCEQNLNHDAMYWYRQDPGQGLRLIYYSQIVNDFQKGDIAEGYSVSREKKESFPLTVTSAQKNPTAFYLCASSLAPSVYNEQFFGPGTRLTVL.

This CDR3 reads CSVGQGLDGTEAFF. In DNA form, the CDR3 reads TGCAGCGTTGGTCAGGGGCTAGATGGCACTGAAGCTTTCTTT. V and J are TRBV29-1 and TRBJ1-1; tentatively, D is TRBD1 (6 bases). The V end lost 4 bases, the J end lost 4 bases, and 16 bases lay between the germline ends. This CDR3 has 14 residues. Germline V gives CDR1 SQVTM, CDR2 ANQGSEA. Complete variable domain (other parts from reference TRBV29-1 and TRBJ1-1): SAVISQKPSRDICQRGTSLTIQCQVDSQVTMMFWYRQQPGQSLTLIATANQGSEATYESGFVIDKFPISRPNLTFSTLTVSNMSPEDSSIYLCSVGQGLDGTEAFFGQGTRLTVV.

This chain links TRBV6-1 with TRBJ2-2; no clear D gene. This CDR3 region has 14 residues. V was pared by 7 bases and J by 6 bases, with 15 bases between. Germline assignment: CDR1 MNHNS and CDR2 SASEGT. Here the CDR3 reads CASKGSGTAGELFF. CDR3 nucleotides: TGTGCCAGCAAAGGCTCGGGTACCGCCGGGGAGCTGTTTTTT.

The chain employs TRBV19 and TRBJ2-1, with D possibly being TRBD1 (5 bases). V was pared by 4 bases and J by 0 bases, with 13 bases between. Germline CDR1 reads LNHDA; CDR2 reads SQIVND (reference sequence). This CDR3 is 16 amino acids long. The CDR3 protein is CASSTRQFSSYNEQFF. The CDR3 nucleotides read TGTGCCAGTAGTACCCGACAGTTCAGCTCCTACAATGAGCAGTTCTTC.

The chain couples TRBV5-4 to TRBJ1-2; no reliable D call. The germline V and J ends were trimmed by 1 base and 6 bases, with 13 bases remaining between them. The germline V gene encodes CDR1 SGHNT and CDR2 YYREEE (reference sequence). This CDR3 is built from 14 residues. The CDR3 DNA reads TGTGCCAGCAGCTTGCCGGGTATAGTCAATGGCTACACCTTC. This sequence encodes CASSLPGIVNGYTF.

The rearrangement links TRBV5-4 to TRBJ1-1; TRBD1 is a possible D gene (5 bases). There are 17 residues in the CDR3. CDR1 and CDR2 (germline): SGHNT, YYREEE (reference sequence). Trimming took 0 bases from V and 2 from J, leaving 17 bases between them. In DNA form, the CDR3 reads TGTGCCAGCAGCTTGGAGTCCGGGGGACCACGAAACACTGAAGCTTTCTTT. Its translation: CASSLESGGPRNTEAFF.

This rearrangement joins TRBV7-9 to TRBJ2-3; D perhaps matches TRBD1 (7 bases). V lost 7 bases and J lost 3, with 11 bases in between. This CDR3 has 13 residues. Per the germline V gene, CDR1 is SEHNR and CDR2 is FQNEAQ (reference sequence). CDR3 in amino acids: CASTPGGTDTQYF. In DNA form, the CDR3 reads TGTGCCAGCACCCCAGGGGGGACAGATACGCAGTATTTT.

The table lists this clone with a count of one. This chain uses TRBV6-1 with TRBJ2-1; 7 positions agree with TRBD2. The length of the CDR3 is 13 residues. V was clipped by 5 bases and J by 5 bases; unmatched bases: 3. Germline-derived CDR1 and CDR2 are MNHNS and SASEGT. CDR3 DNA sequence: TGTGCCAGCAGTAGGGACTATCACAATGAGCAGTTCTTC. The encoded protein is CASSRDYHNEQFF.

The J gene is TRBJ2-1, the V gene TRBV7-9; possibly TRBD1 for D (7 bases). V shed 5 bases and J shed 4 bases, with 15 bases lying between them. The CDR3 length is 15 residues. The germline V gene has CDR1 SEHNR and CDR2 FQNEAQ (reference sequence). The CDR3 sequence is CASSPTGTVYNEQFF. The CDR3 bases are TGTGCCAGCAGCCCGACAGGGACTGTATACAATGAGCAGTTCTTC.

The V and J genes are TRBV6-5 and TRBJ1-1, with a weak D call TRBD1 (6 bases). Germline assignment: CDR1 MNHEY and CDR2 SVGAGI. The CDR3 has 15 residues. Trimming took off 5 bases at V and 1 base at J, with 14 bases between the two ends. The CDR3 sequence: CASSRGGLRNTEAFF. As DNA, the CDR3 is TGTGCCAGCAGTCGAGGGGGACTCCGGAACACTGAAGCTTTCTTT.

This sequence joins TRBV25-1 and TRBJ1-2; unclear D gene. Trimming pared 0 bases from V and 8 bases from J, leaving 13 bases between. Germline CDR1 is MGHDK and CDR2 is SYGVNS. This CDR3 has 14 amino acids. CDR3 in amino acids: CASSEYQNLGGYTF. The DNA of the CDR3 is TGTGCCAGCAGTGAATATCAAAACTTAGGGGGCTACACCTTC.

This clone has only one observation. The chain uses TRBV6-1 and TRBJ2-7; 10 positions match TRBD1. The CDR3 spans 14 residues. Looked up from germline, CDR1 is MNHNS and CDR2 is SASEGT. J lost 3 bases, V lost 7 bases, and 6 bases had no gene match. CDR3 DNA sequence: TGTGCCAGCAAACCGGGACAGGGGAGCTACGAGCAGTACTTC. Its protein product is CASKPGQGSYEQYF.

The chain couples TRBV18 to TRBJ1-3; D uncertain. The V end lost 3 bases, the J end lost 4 bases, and 16 bases lay between the germline ends. CDR1 and CDR2 (germline): KGHSH, LQKENI. The CDR3 sequence is 16 residues long. The CDR3 is CASSPARLPVGNTIYF. DNA for the CDR3: TGTGCCAGCTCACCTGCGAGGCTACCCGTGGGAAACACCATATATTTT.

The V call is TRBV11-2, the J call TRBJ2-5; possibly TRBD2 for D (5 bases). The CDR3 is 15 residues long. Germline CDR1 and CDR2: SGHAT and FQNNGV. V was trimmed by 5 bases and J by 3 bases, leaving 16 bases between them. CDR3 DNA sequence: TGTGCCAGCAGCGCAGGCGGGTCAGAGAAAGAGACCCAGTACTTC. Translation gives CASSAGGSEKETQYF.

This chain uses TRBV5-6 with TRBJ1-5, with 7 bases identical to TRBD1. Germline values: CDR1 SGHDT, CDR2 YYEEEE. V trimming: 4 bases; J trimming: 0 bases; junction bases outside the gene matches: 7. The CDR3 covers 16 residues. The DNA for the CDR3 is TGTGCCAGCAGCCACGGACAGGCTTATAGCAATCAGCCCCAGCATTTT. Its translation is CASSHGQAYSNQPQHF.

The chain has TRBV5-1 and TRBJ1-3; tentative D call: TRBD1 (6 bases). CDR3 size: 15 residues. CDR1 SGHRS and CDR2 YFSETQ come from the germline V gene. The V and J ends lost 0 bases and 2 bases respectively, with 9 bases between them. The DNA for the CDR3 is TGCGCCAGCAGCTTGGCCACAGGGCCTGGAAACACCATATATTTT. Translating it yields CASSLATGPGNTIYF.

V gene TRBV25-1 combines with J gene TRBJ1-2; maybe TRBD1 (5 bases). The germline V gene encodes CDR1 MGHDK and CDR2 SYGVNS. V lost 2 bases and J lost 3, with 16 bases in between. The CDR3 is 16 residues long. CDR3 coding DNA: TGTGCCAGCAGTGAACCGGACAAGCTCGGGGACTATGGCTACACCTTC. Translation: CASSEPDKLGDYGYTF.

V is TRBV15 and J is TRBJ1-4; D may be TRBD1 (5 bases). Germline assignment: CDR1 LNHNV and CDR2 YYDKDF (reference sequence). The CDR3 extends over 17 amino acids. Deletions cut 1 base from V and 0 bases from J, with 12 bases between. CDR3 sequence reads: CATSRVIPGATNEKLFF. CDR3 sequence (DNA): TGTGCCACCAGCAGAGTCATTCCGGGGGCAACTAATGAAAAACTGTTTTTT. The variable domain in full, with the rest retrieved from reference TRBV15 and TRBJ1-4, is DAMVIQNPRYQVTQFGKPVTLSCSQTLNHNVMYWYQQKSSQAPKLLFHYYDKDFNNEADTPDNFQSRRPNTSFCFLDIRSPGLGDTAMYLCATSRVIPGATNEKLFFGSGTQLSVL.

This clone was observed a few times. The chain joins TRBV2 to TRBJ2-3, with D possibly TRBD2 on 5 matching bases. The CDR3 is 12 residues long. CDR1 and CDR2 (germline): SNHLY, FYNNEI. V was trimmed by 6 bases and J by 3 bases, leaving 7 bases between them. The CDR3 is CASSRGTDTQYF. CDR3 nucleotides: TGTGCCAGCAGCCGAGGGACAGATACGCAGTATTTT.

This chain links TRBV29-1 with TRBJ2-3, with 7 bases identical to TRBD2. Germline values: CDR1 SQVTM, CDR2 ANQGSEA. The J segment lost 4 bases and the V segment lost 8 bases, leaving 12 bases of the junction unmatched. CDR3 length equals 14 residues. As DNA, the CDR3 is TGCAGCACCCGGCGGGAGTGGGCCCCAGATACGCAGTATTTT. Its translation is CSTRREWAPDTQYF.

The V call is TRBV27, the J call TRBJ2-5; D is unresolved. Per the germline V gene, CDR1 is MNHEY and CDR2 is SMNVEV (reference sequence). The CDR3 spans 15 residues. The germline V and J ends were trimmed by 0 bases and 5 bases, with 13 bases remaining between them. The CDR3, as DNA: TGTGCCAGCAGTTTATCGATACGCCTCGGGGAGACCCAGTACTTC. This encodes CASSLSIRLGETQYF.

The V call is TRBV5-1, the J call TRBJ2-7, with 8 bases matching TRBD1. Germline CDR1 SGHRS, CDR2 YFSETQ. The CDR3 extends over 14 amino acids. V shed 3 bases, J shed 1 base, and the junction held 3 bases outside the gene matches. The CDR3 reads CASSSGQASYEQYF. CDR3 DNA: TGCGCCAGCAGCTCGGGACAGGCGTCCTACGAGCAGTACTTC.